The 14 T cell receptor beta chains below come from one sample, sequenced in a study of blood T cell repertoires in COVID-19. Sequencing used immunoSEQ multiplex PCR; TCRdb keeps in-frame clones, though not all of them. The table has about 160,000 clones, 90% to 95% seen once. Sequenced sample: peripheral blood. The receptors derive from a woman aged 60 to 75 with COVID-19, enrolled during active disease.

V and J are TRBV6-5 and TRBJ2-7; 8 nucleotides match TRBD1. Looked up from germline, CDR1 is MNHEY and CDR2 is SVGAGI. V lost 7 bases to trimming and J lost 2 bases; unmatched junction nucleotides: 10. CDR3 length: 15 amino acids. The CDR3 DNA follows: TGTGCCAGCACCCCCTGGACAGGGCCGACCTACGAGCAGTACTTC. This codes for CASTPWTGPTYEQYF.

V usage is TRBV7-6 and J usage is TRBJ2-7, with 8 positions matching TRBD1. CDR1 is SGHVS and CDR2 is FNYEAQ in the germline V gene. After removal of 1 base from V and 2 bases from J, the junction contained 4 bases not matched to a gene. CDR3 length: 15 residues. CDR3 residues: CASSLVGTGPYEQYF. CDR3 DNA sequence: TGTGCCAGCAGCTTAGTTGGGACAGGTCCCTACGAGCAGTACTTC.

The chain has TRBV6-5 and TRBJ1-2; 7 bases line up with TRBD1. In germline, CDR1 is MNHEY, CDR2 SVGAGI. J was trimmed by 7 bases and V by 2 bases; bases with no gene match: 7. The CDR3 loop spans 14 amino acids. This CDR3 is CASSYRYRGRGYTF. DNA for the CDR3: TGTGCCAGCAGTTACCGGTACAGGGGTCGTGGCTACACCTTC.

This CDR3 reads CASSPTPLRGTQYF. The CDR3 nucleotides read TGTGCCAGCAGTCCGACCCCTCTAAGGGGTACGCAGTATTTT. The chain combines TRBV27 with TRBJ2-3, with D perhaps TRBD1 (5 bases). Trimming left V 5 bases short and J 8 bases short, with 17 bases between. The CDR3 has 14 amino acids. From germline, CDR1 is MNHEY and CDR2 SMNVEV (reference sequence).

The gene calls are TRBV14 and TRBJ2-1; D perhaps matches TRBD1 (6 bases). Germline V lookup: CDR1 SGHDN, CDR2 FVKESK. The germline V and J ends were trimmed by 6 bases and 4 bases, with 10 bases remaining between them. CDR3 length: 13 residues. The DNA for the CDR3 is TGTGCCAGCAGTGAGGGACATTACAATGAGCAGTTCTTC. It translates to CASSEGHYNEQFF.

This chain links TRBV4-2 with TRBJ2-7; 10 positions match TRBD1. After removal of 1 base from V and 2 bases from J, the junction contained 5 bases not matched to a gene. Germline V lookup: CDR1 LGHNA, CDR2 YNFKEQ. The CDR3 has 16 amino acids. CDR3 coding DNA: TGTGCCAGCAGCCAAGTATTCGGGACAGGGGCCTACGAGCAGTACTTC. This encodes CASSQVFGTGAYEQYF.

This rearrangement joins TRBV19 to TRBJ1-1, with D hard to call. Trimming stripped 2 bases from V and 0 bases from J, with 13 bases between. Germline CDR1 LNHDA, CDR2 SQIVND (reference sequence). The CDR3 length is 16 residues. Here the CDR3 DNA reads TGTGCCAGTAGTATAAGCGTGGGAGGGATGAACACTGAAGCTTTCTTT. Residues: CASSISVGGMNTEAFF.

This rearrangement joins TRBV19 to TRBJ1-5, with D maybe TRBD1 (5 bases). V lost 4 bases and J lost 5, with 9 bases in between. Germline loops: CDR1 LNHDA, CDR2 SQIVND (reference sequence). The CDR3 length is 13 residues. In DNA form, the CDR3 reads TGTGCCAGTAGTACGTCACAGGATCAGCCCCAGCATTTT. Translating gives CASSTSQDQPQHF.

The gene calls are TRBV5-5 and TRBJ2-5; perhaps TRBD2 as D (8 bases). Trimming cost V 4 bases and J 5 bases, with 18 bases left between them. Germline-derived CDR1 and CDR2 are SGHKS and YYEKEE (reference sequence). The CDR3 contains 15 residues. In DNA, the CDR3 is TGTGCCAGCAGCGATCGGGACAGCGGGAGCGAGACCCAGTACTTC. It is translated as CASSDRDSGSETQYF.

The rearrangement links TRBV15 to TRBJ1-2, with D tentatively TRBD1 (6 bases). The V and J ends lost 3 bases and 2 bases respectively, with 10 bases between them. Germline V lookup: CDR1 LNHNV, CDR2 YYDKDF (reference sequence). The CDR3 runs to 14 residues. The CDR3 loop is CATSRNTGNYGYTF. CDR3 DNA: TGTGCCACCAGCAGGAATACAGGGAACTATGGCTACACCTTC.

The chain couples TRBV4-3 to TRBJ1-1; 9 nucleotides align to TRBD1. CDR3 length: 17 residues. The V gene end was trimmed by 4 bases and the J gene end by 1 base; junction bases not matched to a gene: 10. Germline lookup yields CDR1 LGHNA and CDR2 YSLEER. The CDR3, as DNA: TGCGCCAGCAGCCGGTCAACAGGGGGCTTCAGGAACACTGAAGCTTTCTTT. Amino acid sequence: CASSRSTGGFRNTEAFF.

The chain combines TRBV2 with TRBJ2-3; 9 bases match TRBD2. Germline V gives CDR1 SNHLY, CDR2 FYNNEI. Trimming took 6 bases from V and 4 from J; bases not matched to a gene: 5. The CDR3 totals 14 residues. The CDR3 region has the DNA TGTGCCAGCAGCGCGGGGGGGAGTCCAGATACGCAGTATTTT. This sequence encodes CASSAGGSPDTQYF.

This chain connects TRBV5-4 to TRBJ1-1; 10 nucleotides line up with TRBD1. CDR1 and CDR2 from the germline V gene are SGHNT and YYREEE (reference sequence). The CDR3 spans 15 residues. Trimming cost V 1 base and J 5 bases; bases outside gene matches: 5. The CDR3 bases are TGTGCCAGCAGCTTGTCCGGGACAGGGGAAACTGAAGCTTTCTTT. It translates to CASSLSGTGETEAFF.

The chain has TRBV27 and TRBJ1-4; a possible D gene is TRBD1 (6 bases). The CDR3 consists of 14 residues. Germline-derived CDR1 and CDR2 are MNHEY and SMNVEV (reference sequence). Trimming pared 7 bases from V and 7 bases from J, leaving 16 bases between. CDR3 nucleotide sequence: TGTGCCAGCACAGACAGGCCAGGAGGTGAAAAACTGTTTTTT. Amino acids: CASTDRPGGEKLFF.